Below are 23 T cell receptor beta chains sequenced from a single sample in a study of spatial heterogeneity in lung cancer. Overall study findings and caveats: Counts of expanded intratumoral alpha and beta TCRs tracked tumor mutation counts.

Their recognized antigens are unknown. TCRdb ran MiXCR on the 5' RACE reads and lists one entry per CDR3 protein. The table shows some 7,400 distinct CDR3 sequences, with roughly 6.5% occurring only once. Time point reported: sample taken at primary tumor resection. The specimen comprised lung tumor tissue, sampled at surgery. The source is a female donor with early-stage non-small cell lung cancer.

At least ten counts were recorded for this clonotype. This beta chain is off target for a library built for alpha chains, so its abundance means little. The chain recombines TRBV7-9 with TRBJ2-7; no definite D call. V was trimmed by 1 base and J by 3 bases, leaving 13 bases between them. This CDR3 has 15 amino acids. Germline V lookup: CDR1 SEHNR, CDR2 FQNEAQ (reference sequence). CDR3 region: CASSLVSGYNYEQYF. CDR3 in DNA: TGTGCCAGCAGCTTAGTATCAGGATACAACTACGAGCAGTACTTC.

This clonotype ranks as medium-sized. Little can be read into the size of this beta chain, an off-target read in a library designed for alpha chains. The chain uses TRBV7-9 and TRBJ2-1, with 14 positions matching TRBD2. This CDR3 is 17 amino acids long. Germline lookup yields CDR1 SEHNR and CDR2 FQNEAQ (reference sequence). V shed 5 bases and J 10 bases; nucleotides not matched to a gene: 13. The CDR3 bases are TGTGCCAGCAGCCCGGGCAGCGGGACTAGCGGGAGAAGGGAGCAGTTCTTC. It translates to CASSPGSGTSGRREQFF.

This clonotype occurred many times. The library was designed around alpha chains, so this beta chain is a stray read whose abundance carries little weight. This chain uses TRBV5-1 with TRBJ2-1; D unresolved. Germline CDR1 SGHRS, CDR2 YFSETQ. V dropped 0 bases and J dropped 5 bases, with 3 bases sitting between them. This CDR3 has 12 amino acids. This CDR3 reads CASSLENNEQFF. Here the CDR3 DNA reads TGCGCCAGCAGCTTGGAGAACAATGAGCAGTTCTTC.

Relative to its sample, this clonotype is medium-sized. This beta chain turned up in a library designed for alpha chains; as an off-target read, its abundance says little. The rearrangement uses TRBV10-2 and TRBJ2-2; perhaps TRBD1 as D (5 bases). Germline V gene sequence: CDR1 WSHSY, CDR2 SAAADI. Trimming pared 1 base from V and 4 bases from J, leaving 10 bases between. The length of the CDR3 is 15 residues. Written as DNA, the CDR3 is TGCGCCAGCAGTGAGTGGCGAAGGGGCACCGGGGAGCTGTTTTTT. Translation gives CASSEWRRGTGELFF.

This clonotype was observed many times. Being off target in a library aimed at alpha chains, this beta chain has a size of little meaning. The chain links TRBV10-1 to TRBJ2-7; possibly TRBD2 for D (6 bases). This CDR3 has 16 amino acids. Germline values: CDR1 WNHNN, CDR2 SYGVQD (reference sequence). V lost 2 bases and J 5 bases, leaving 19 bases between the germline ends. Written as DNA, the CDR3 is TGCGCCAGCAGTGAGGGGTCTAGCGAGTTTTCGGACGAGCAGTACTTC. Amino acid sequence: CASSEGSSEFSDEQYF.

By its share, this clonotype is medium-sized. Because the library targeted alpha chains, this beta chain is an off-target read whose size means little. The CDR3 reads CASSPVPNNSPLHF. The CDR3 coding sequence is TGTGCCAGCTCACCAGTGCCAAATAATTCACCCCTCCACTTT. This chain connects TRBV18 to TRBJ1-6; no clear D. CDR3 length: 14 amino acids. CDR1 is KGHSH and CDR2 is LQKENI in the germline V gene. The V end lost 2 bases, the J end lost 5 bases, and 7 bases lay between the germline ends. The full variable domain, its missing parts supplied by reference TRBV18 and TRBJ1-6, is NAGVMQNPRHLVRRRGQEARLRCSPMKGHSHVYWYRQLPEEGLKFMVYLQKENIIDESGMPKERFSAEFPKEGPSILRIQQVVRGDSAAYFCASSPVPNNSPLHFGNGTRLTVT.

This clonotype is medium-sized (0.01 to 0.1%). Because this beta chain is a stray read in a library intended to capture alpha chains, its abundance should not be given much weight. The chain combines TRBV6-1 with TRBJ1-2; D gene unclear. This CDR3 spans 11 amino acids. Germline V gene data show CDR1 as MNHNS and CDR2 as SASEGT. Trimming pared 6 bases from V and 5 bases from J, leaving 7 bases between. The CDR3 nucleotides read TGTGCCAGCAGCACAGTGTATGGCTACACCTTC. Translated, it gives CASSTVYGYTF.

This clonotype is labeled medium-sized (0.01 to 0.1%). With the library built for alpha chains, this beta chain is off target and its frequency is not meaningful. The gene calls are TRBV2 and TRBJ1-6, with D uncertain. Trimming removed 6 bases at V and 8 bases at J, with 8 bases between. The CDR3 has 12 amino acids. From germline, CDR1 is SNHLY and CDR2 FYNNEI. The CDR3 is CASRTVDSPLHF. CDR3 sequence (DNA): TGTGCCAGCAGAACAGTCGATTCACCCCTCCACTTT.

Ten or more counts support this clonotype. This beta chain is off target for a library built for alpha chains, so its abundance means little. This rearrangement joins TRBV5-5 to TRBJ2-1; 8 nucleotides align to TRBD2. V shed 5 bases and J 5 bases; nucleotides not matched to a gene: 9. Germline CDR1 SGHKS, CDR2 YYEKEE (reference sequence). CDR3 size: 15 residues. The DNA for the CDR3 is TGTGCCAGCAGTTCCGGACTAGCAGCTAACAATGAGCAGTTCTTC. Amino acids: CASSSGLAANNEQFF.

This clonotype was seen repeatedly, ten times or more. This beta chain is an off-target read within a library intended for alpha chains, so its frequency means little. The chain recombines TRBV7-8 with TRBJ2-2, with D unclear. V was cut by 5 bases and J by 2 bases, with 18 bases left in between. The CDR3 consists of 17 residues. Germline V gene data show CDR1 as SGHVS and CDR2 as FQNEAQ. CDR3 DNA sequence: TGTGCCAGCAGCGAATTTAAACCTCCTCTTAACACCGGGGAGCTGTTTTTT. This sequence encodes CASSEFKPPLNTGELFF. Supplemented by reference TRBV7-8 and TRBJ2-2, the full variable domain reads GAGVSQSPRYKVAKRGQDVALRCDPISGHVSLFWYQQALGQGPEFLTYFQNEAQLDKSGLPSDRFFAERPEGSVSTLKIQRTQQEDSAVYLCASSEFKPPLNTGELFFGEGSRLTVL.

By share of the sample, this clonotype is medium-sized (0.01 to 0.1%). A library prepared for alpha chains yielded this beta chain as an off-target read; its size is of little meaning. The rearrangement joins TRBV29-1 to TRBJ2-5; TRBD2 matches 8 bases. Per the germline V gene, CDR1 is SQVTM and CDR2 is ANQGSEA. Unmatched junction bases numbered 9, after V lost 7 bases and J lost 2 bases. The CDR3 is 14 residues long. The CDR3 DNA reads TGCAGCGGTGTGAGCGGGAGCCGGCAAGAGACCCAGTACTTC. Translating gives CSGVSGSRQETQYF.

This clonotype was observed at least ten times. This beta chain came through as a stray read in a library set up for alpha chains, and its size says little. CDR3 in DNA: TGTGCCAGCAGCCGCCAGGGGCCTGAAGCTTTCTTT. Residues: CASSRQGPEAFF. The chain recombines TRBV6-6 with TRBJ1-1, with D perhaps matching TRBD1 (6 bases). The length of the CDR3 is 12 residues. V lost 6 bases and J 6 bases, leaving 11 bases between the germline ends. CDR1 and CDR2 (germline): MNHNY, SVGAGI (reference sequence).

This clonotype has a count of ten or more. This beta chain is off target for a library built for alpha chains, so its abundance means little. This chain uses TRBV5-1 with TRBJ2-6; D is possibly TRBD2 (6 bases). The CDR3 runs to 17 residues. Looked up from germline, CDR1 is SGHRS and CDR2 is YFSETQ. Trimming took 4 bases from V and 0 from J, leaving 14 bases between them. This CDR3 reads CASSLSAGPSGANVLTF. CDR3 coding DNA: TGCGCCAGCAGCCTAAGTGCGGGGCCCTCTGGGGCCAACGTCCTGACTTTC. Complete variable domain (other parts from reference TRBV5-1 and TRBJ2-6): KAGVTQTPRYLIKTRGQQVTLSCSPISGHRSVSWYQQTPGQGLQFLFEYFSETQRNKGNFPGRFSGRQFSNSRSEMNVSTLELGDSALYLCASSLSAGPSGANVLTFGAGSRLTVL.

By share, this clonotype ranks as medium-sized. This beta chain came through as a stray read in a library set up for alpha chains, and its size says little. This chain links TRBV7-9 with TRBJ2-1; D is ambiguous. Trimming shortened V by 4 bases and J by 7 bases, and 14 bases separated the two germline ends. Germline V gene sequence: CDR1 SEHNR, CDR2 FQNEAQ (reference sequence). The CDR3 length is 14 residues. CDR3 nucleotide sequence: TGTGCCAGCAGCTCCCCCGCGGCGGAGAATGAGCAGTTCTTC. It codes for CASSSPAAENEQFF.

This clonotype was detected many times. This beta chain slipped into a library made for alpha chains as a stray read, so its size is not meaningful. V and J are TRBV7-8 and TRBJ1-2; no clear D. V lost 1 base to trimming and J lost 4 bases, with 10 bases between them. The CDR3 runs 14 residues. CDR1 SGHVS and CDR2 FQNEAQ come from the germline V gene. The CDR3 loop reads CASSLGTKVYGYTF. DNA for the CDR3: TGTGCCAGCAGCTTAGGTACAAAGGTCTATGGCTACACCTTC.

The table lists this clonotype with a few counts. Since the library was made to target alpha chains, this beta chain is a stray read and its abundance is not meaningful. V gene TRBV12-3 or TRBV12-4 combines with J gene TRBJ2-2; TRBD1 aligns across 11 bases. The CDR3 is 16 residues long. V lost 7 bases, J lost 2 bases, and 6 bases stayed unmatched. The CDR3: CASKPGTGGNTGELFF. The CDR3 nucleotides are TGTGCCAGCAAACCCGGGACAGGGGGTAACACCGGGGAGCTGTTTTTT.

This clonotype was seen a handful of times. This beta chain is an off-target read within a library intended for alpha chains, so its frequency means little. In DNA, the CDR3 is TGTGCCAGTAGAACGACAGGGTTTAGCAATCAGCCCCAGCATTTT. It specifies CASRTTGFSNQPQHF. The chain employs TRBV19 and TRBJ1-5; 7 nucleotides line up with TRBD1. Looked up from germline, CDR1 is LNHDA and CDR2 is SQIVND (reference sequence). Trimming removed 6 bases from V and 0 bases from J; junction bases left unmatched: 5. The CDR3 length is 15 residues.

By frequency in the sample, this clonotype is medium-sized. Found in a library prepared for alpha chains, this beta chain is an off-target read, and its abundance has little meaning. The CDR3 DNA reads as TGTGCCAGCAGTTCGGGGATGTACATTCAGTACTTC. Its translation: CASSSGMYIQYF. The rearrangement links TRBV28 to TRBJ2-4; D might be TRBD2 (5 bases). Trimming removed 4 bases at V and 8 bases at J, with 9 bases between. Germline V lookup: CDR1 MDHEN, CDR2 SYDVKM. The CDR3 covers 12 residues.

This clonotype has only a few counts. A library prepared for alpha chains yielded this beta chain as an off-target read; its size is of little meaning. The gene calls are TRBV7-2 and TRBJ2-3; D is undetermined. Germline CDR1 SGHTA, CDR2 FQGNSA. The length of the CDR3 is 12 residues. The V and J ends lost 0 bases and 6 bases respectively, with 4 bases between them. The CDR3 protein is CASSLAVDTQYF. The DNA for the CDR3 is TGTGCCAGCAGCTTAGCGGTGGATACGCAGTATTTT.

This clonotype was detected many times. In a library made to pick up alpha chains, this beta chain is a stray read with a size that means little. The genes are TRBV6-1 and TRBJ1-2; D unclear. V lost 5 bases and J lost 4, with 11 bases in between. There are 13 residues in the CDR3. Germline CDR1 MNHNS, CDR2 SASEGT. The CDR3 sequence: CASSPGPSYGYTF. CDR3 DNA: TGTGCCAGCAGTCCGGGTCCTAGCTATGGCTACACCTTC.

This clonotype was counted many times. One junction end disagrees with the germline gene, perhaps due to a read error. Little can be read into the size of this beta chain, an off-target read in a library designed for alpha chains. CDR3 sequence (DNA): TGCACCAGCAGCCAAGATCCGACAGCGAACTATGGCTACACCTTC. Amino acids: CTSSQDPTANYGYTF. The rearrangement links TRBV4-1 to TRBJ1-2; tentatively, D is TRBD1 (5 bases). This CDR3 comprises 15 residues. Germline lookup yields CDR1 MGHRA and CDR2 YSYEKL.

This clonotype was observed many times. This beta chain represents an off-target read in a library built for alpha chains; its size is of limited meaning. The genes are TRBV27 and TRBJ1-5; possible D gene TRBD1, 5 bases. The germline CDR1 and CDR2 sequences are MNHEY and SMNVEV (reference sequence). The CDR3 runs 14 residues. V gave up 5 bases and J gave up 2 bases, with 10 bases separating them. In nucleotides, the CDR3 is TGTGCCAGCAGTCAGGGTGAAGGCAATCAGCCCCAGCATTTT. This codes for CASSQGEGNQPQHF.

In regard to this clonotype: This beta chain slipped into a library made for alpha chains as a stray read, so its size is not meaningful. This chain links TRBV6-5 with TRBJ2-7; 8 bases match TRBD1. The ends lost 4 bases at V and 3 bases at J; junction bases unmatched: 5. The CDR3 is 14 residues long. The germline V gene encodes CDR1 MNHEY and CDR2 SVGAGI. The CDR3 DNA reads as TGTGCCAGCAGTTCCTGGACAGGGCTCTACGAGCAGTACTTC. Protein sequence: CASSSWTGLYEQYF.